This TCR beta chain was obtained from a study of control samples from healthy donors and cancer patients. In this sample, this clone turned up once. Other DNA sequences in this specimen translate into the identical CDR3. Per the germline V gene, CDR1 is MNHEY and CDR2 is SMNVEV (reference sequence). V was clipped by 4 bases and J by 1 base, with 17 bases between them. The CDR3 contains 16 residues. TCRdb's copy holds only in-frame clones and misses some; the assay was immunoSEQ multiplex PCR. This sample yields 400,000 to 450,000 clones, of which about 93% are seen a single time; around 6.4% belongs to the top ten.

The chain employs TRBV27 and TRBJ2-7; D might be TRBD1 (6 bases). The receptor was isolated from a middle-aged man with head and neck cancer. The sample was PBMCs. This CDR3 reads CASSYNRVSSSYEQYF. In nucleotides, the CDR3 is TGTGCCAGCAGTTATAACAGGGTCTCTAGTTCCTACGAGCAGTACTTC.